These 20 T cell receptor beta chains share one sample of origin, sequenced in a study of blood T cells in healthy people across ages. Using a J-beta primer mix together with a sample-barcoded 5' primer, a second PCR was run for about 7 to 12 cycles. Via MiXCR, TCRdb re-called the 5' RACE reads, giving one row per CDR3 protein. The table has 1.5 million to 2 million distinct CDR3 sequences, 30% to 40% seen once; the top ten hold 23%. The sequenced sample was blood. The receptors derive from a human donor in good health.

The gene calls are TRBV7-6 and TRBJ2-1, with D tentatively TRBD1 (5 bases). CDR1 SGHVS and CDR2 FNYEAQ come from the germline V gene. The CDR3 totals 15 residues. Trimming took off 1 base at V and 5 bases at J, with 12 bases between the two ends. The CDR3 spells CASSLGRQSHNEQFF. The CDR3 coding sequence is TGTGCCAGCAGCTTAGGACGACAGTCCCACAATGAGCAGTTCTTC.

The chain uses TRBV5-6 and TRBJ2-1; 7 positions agree with TRBD1. This CDR3 region has 15 residues. Trimming at V came to 2 bases and at J to 4 bases, leaving 6 bases not matched to a gene. Germline values: CDR1 SGHDT, CDR2 YYEEEE. CDR3 protein: CASSFDRVHYNEQFF. The CDR3 DNA reads TGTGCCAGCAGCTTCGACAGGGTGCATTACAATGAGCAGTTCTTC. Full variable domain (missing parts from reference TRBV5-6 and TRBJ2-1): DAGVTQSPTHLIKTRGQQVTLRCSPKSGHDTVSWYQQALGQGPQFIFQYYEEEERQRGNFPDRFSGHQFPNYSSELNVNALLLGDSALYLCASSFDRVHYNEQFFGPGTRLTVL.

The chain employs TRBV28 and TRBJ1-4, with 7 bases aligning to TRBD1. Germline CDR1 MDHEN, CDR2 SYDVKM. CDR3 length equals 12 residues. Trimming took 5 bases from V and 13 from J; bases not matched to a gene: 7. The CDR3 nucleotides are TGTGCCAGCAGTCCTTTCGGACAGGCACTGTTTTTT. Protein sequence: CASSPFGQALFF.

Turning to this clonotype: Its ends do not fully match the called genes, so a read error is possible. This chain uses TRBV7-2 with TRBJ1-5, with 7 bases fitting TRBD1. CDR1 and CDR2 (germline): SGHTA, FQGNSA. This CDR3 contains 15 residues. The CDR3 loop is CASSLEGTVYQPRHF. The CDR3 region has the DNA TGTGCCAGCAGCTTAGAGGGGACAGTTTATCAGCCCCGGCATTTT. The full variable domain, its missing parts supplied by reference TRBV7-2 and TRBJ1-5, is GAGVSQSPSNKVTEKGKDVELRCDPISGHTALYWYRQSLGQGLEFLIYFQGNSAPDKSGLPSDRFSAERTGGSVSTLTIQRTQQEDSAVYLCASSLEGTVYQPRHFGDGTRLSIL.

The J gene is TRBJ2-5, the V gene TRBV28; the D gene could be TRBD1 or TRBD2 (6 bases each). The germline V and J ends were trimmed by 3 bases and 13 bases, with 15 bases remaining between them. CDR1 and CDR2 (germline): MDHEN, SYDVKM. The CDR3 is made up of 12 amino acids. In DNA form, the CDR3 reads TGTGCCAGCAGTTTTGGGAGAGGGGGACTGTACTTC. Encoded protein: CASSFGRGGLYF.

The rearrangement joins TRBV4-3 to TRBJ1-3, with D unresolved. V was pared by 0 bases and J by 0 bases, with 9 bases between. Germline CDR1 reads LGHNA; CDR2 reads YSLEER. The CDR3 has 16 amino acids. In DNA form, the CDR3 reads TGCGCCAGCAGCCAAGATAGGCGGAGCTCTGGAAACACCATATATTTT. This encodes CASSQDRRSSGNTIYF.

The chain joins TRBV6-5 to TRBJ2-7; TRBD1 matches 7 bases. CDR1 is MNHEY, CDR2 SVGAGI, per germline. V gave up 2 bases and J gave up 8 bases; unmatched junction bases: 9. CDR3 length: 14 amino acids. The CDR3 DNA follows: TGTGCCAGCAGTTACGGGGCAGGGGGTTACAAGCAGTACTTC. Its translation is CASSYGAGGYKQYF.

The chain has TRBV2 and TRBJ2-7; the D gene is possibly TRBD1 (5 bases). Germline lookup yields CDR1 SNHLY and CDR2 FYNNEI. Trimming pared 4 bases from V and 0 bases from J, leaving 10 bases between. This CDR3 region has 14 residues. CDR3 loop: CASSGQSISYEQYF. The CDR3, as DNA: TGTGCCAGCAGTGGACAGTCGATCTCCTACGAGCAGTACTTC.

This clonotype was counted a few times. This chain links TRBV12-3 or TRBV12-4 with TRBJ2-7; 11 bases agree with TRBD2. This CDR3 is 15 amino acids long. Germline trimming cut 7 bases from V and 4 bases from J; bases unmatched to any gene: 9. The CDR3 DNA reads TGTGCCAGCACCCACACTAGCGGGGGAGATTACGAGCAGTACTTC. Translating gives CASTHTSGGDYEQYF.

This sequence joins TRBV28 and TRBJ2-5; D is undetermined. CDR3 size: 13 residues. Trimming removed 6 bases at V and 4 bases at J, with 12 bases between. The germline gives CDR1 MDHEN, CDR2 SYDVKM. CDR3 sequence (DNA): TGTGCCAGCAGCCCCATTGGGTCAGAGACCCAGTACTTC. Amino acid sequence: CASSPIGSETQYF.

The chain is built from TRBV20-1 and TRBJ2-3, with D unresolved. With 6 bases removed from V and 1 base from J, the gap between germline ends came to 14 bases. The CDR3 extends over 14 amino acids. Germline CDR1 reads DFQATT; CDR2 reads SNEGSKA (reference sequence). This CDR3 reads CSAPGAQGTDTQYF. As DNA, the CDR3 is TGCAGTGCCCCCGGAGCTCAGGGCACAGATACGCAGTATTTT.

The chain employs TRBV12-3 or TRBV12-4 and TRBJ2-1; no firm D call. V dropped 5 bases and J dropped 3 bases, with 11 bases sitting between them. The length of the CDR3 is 14 residues. This chain's CDR3 is CASSRGPNYNEQFF. CDR3 sequence (DNA): TGTGCCAGCAGTAGAGGACCTAACTACAATGAGCAGTTCTTC.

This clonotype was counted only a few times. The rearrangement uses TRBV4-3 and TRBJ2-7; 10 bases are shared with TRBD2. Germline-derived CDR1 and CDR2 are LGHNA and YSLEER. This CDR3 comprises 14 residues. V dropped 8 bases and J dropped 2; count of bases not matched to a gene: 6. The CDR3 nucleotides are TGCGCCAGCGCCGTAGCGGGGGGCCCCTACGAGCAGTACTTC. It is translated as CASAVAGGPYEQYF.

This rearrangement joins TRBV7-2 to TRBJ2-1, with TRBD2 matching over 7 bases. This CDR3 is 14 amino acids long. Looked up from germline, CDR1 is SGHTA and CDR2 is FQGNSA. V lost 5 bases, J lost 7 bases, and 8 bases stayed unmatched. The CDR3 nucleotides read TGTGCCAGCAGCCCGGAGGGGCGGGAGAATGAGCAGTTCTTC. Protein: CASSPEGRENEQFF.

The V and J genes are TRBV20-1 and TRBJ2-3; no firm D call. Trimming left V 3 bases short and J 6 bases short, with 13 bases between. Germline loops: CDR1 DFQATT, CDR2 SNEGSKA (reference sequence). The CDR3 is 13 amino acids. The CDR3: CSASPSYRDTQYF. The CDR3 region has the DNA TGCAGTGCTAGCCCCTCGTATCGTGATACGCAGTATTTT.

This clonotype was found once. The chain joins TRBV6-5 to TRBJ2-4; D is unclear. The J call may not be correct, given that the DNA end is closer to TRBJ2-7. Germline CDR1 reads MNHEY; CDR2 reads SVGAGI. This CDR3 is built from 10 residues. CDR3: CASDDCEQYF. CDR3 sequence (DNA): TGTGCCAGCGACGATTGCGAGCAGTACTTC.

The chain combines TRBV11-2 with TRBJ2-7, with 10 bases that match TRBD1. Trimming removed 4 bases from V and 0 bases from J; junction bases left unmatched: 12. The CDR3 is made up of 18 amino acids. Germline V gene lookup returns CDR1 SGHAT and CDR2 FQNNGV. The CDR3 DNA reads as TGTGCCAGCAGCTCCCCCAAAGGGGACAGGGGACACTCCTACGAGCAGTACTTC. Its translation is CASSSPKGDRGHSYEQYF.

This clonotype was seen more than once but under ten times. CDR3 in amino acids: CSASPGYGYTF. CDR3 sequence (DNA): TGCAGTGCTAGCCCTGGCTATGGCTACACCTTC. The V and J genes are TRBV20-1 and TRBJ1-2; unclear D gene. Germline lookup yields CDR1 DFQATT and CDR2 SNEGSKA (reference sequence). The CDR3 contains 11 residues. Trimming removed 3 bases from V and 4 bases from J, with 6 bases in between.

This clonotype was seen a handful of times. Here the CDR3 DNA reads TGTGCCAGCAGTCTAGGGGCCAGGAACTACGAGCAGTACTTC. This encodes CASSLGARNYEQYF. The chain recombines TRBV12-3 or TRBV12-4 with TRBJ2-7; D is possibly TRBD1 (5 bases). The V and J ends lost 5 bases and 3 bases respectively, with 14 bases between them. The CDR3 runs to 14 residues.

Only a few counts were recorded for this clonotype. The chain uses TRBV20-1 and TRBJ2-3; D gene unclear. V was clipped by 5 bases and J by 1 base, with 19 bases between them. The CDR3 runs to 16 residues. Germline CDR1 and CDR2: DFQATT and SNEGSKA (reference sequence). The CDR3 sequence: CSAPELLGMGTDTQYF. The CDR3 nucleotides read TGCAGTGCTCCTGAGTTATTGGGTATGGGCACAGATACGCAGTATTTT.